This T cell receptor beta chain is drawn from a study of cytomegalovirus exposure and HLA in healthy donors. TCRdb's table, derived via immunoSEQ multiplex PCR, lists solely in-frame clones and lacks some. The sample holds around 160,000 clones, roughly 83% seen once. Findings and caveats of the study: The study put 150 or so TCR beta chains on its list as cytomegalovirus-associated.

The CDR3 is 14 amino acids. Unmatched junction bases numbered 9, after V lost 7 bases and J lost 5 bases. CDR1 is MDHEN, CDR2 SYDVKM, per germline. Comment on this clone: Its target is not known.

Input material: PBMCs. This TCR came from a man under 40 in good health and CMV-seropositive. The chain uses TRBV28 and TRBJ2-7, with 9 bases aligning to TRBD2. The CDR3 DNA is TGTGCCAGCAAAGCGGGGGGATCAGCCCACGAGCAGTACTTC. It translates to CASKAGGSAHEQYF.